The source of this TCR beta chain is a study of response to subunit inactivated influenza vaccine. Study-wide points: Each seasonal influenza vaccination, the authors suggested, recruits few new T cells.

Looked up from germline, CDR1 is KGHSH and CDR2 is LQKENI. This CDR3 region has 16 residues. V lost 4 bases to trimming and J lost 5 bases, with 20 bases between them. TCRdb re-derived calls from the RT-PCR reads in MiXCR, one entry per CDR3 protein. The data hold 800,000 to 1,000,000 distinct CDR3 sequences, with 21% observed a single time. At least ten counts were recorded for this clonotype. Its antigen is currently unknown. Sequencing used PBMCs from blood, obtained roughly 5 days after vaccination. V usage is TRBV18 and J usage is TRBJ2-5; no reliable D call. The sequence was collected from a man in his forties or fifties who received an inactivated influenza vaccine. CDR3 sequence: CASSLILARHAETQYF. CDR3 in DNA: TGTGCCAGCTCACTAATATTGGCTAGACATGCGGAGACCCAGTACTTC.